Listed here are 18 T cell receptor beta chains from one sample, sequenced in a study of response to subunit inactivated influenza vaccine. TCRdb reprocessed the RT-PCR reads with MiXCR, giving one entry per CDR3 protein. The sample carries about 530,000 distinct CDR3 sequences, 10% to 15% recorded once. The source was PBMCs from blood, collected on the day of vaccination. These receptors all stem from a man over 45 who received an inactivated influenza vaccine.

This clonotype was found many times. V usage is TRBV30 and J usage is TRBJ2-7; 8 bases line up with TRBD1. The CDR3 consists of 12 residues. CDR1 GTSNPN and CDR2 SVGIG come from the germline V gene (reference sequence). With 6 bases clipped from V and 3 bases from J, the junction kept 4 bases outside the gene matches. The CDR3 loop reads CACPGTGYEQYF. CDR3 coding DNA: TGTGCCTGCCCCGGGACAGGCTACGAGCAGTACTTC.

This clonotype was counted only a few times. The chain uses TRBV10-3 and TRBJ2-1; TRBD1 is a possible D gene (7 bases). Germline values: CDR1 ENHRY, CDR2 SYGVKD. V was cut by 4 bases and J by 6 bases, with 10 bases left in between. This CDR3 has 13 amino acids. CDR3 nucleotides: TGTGCCATCAGTGGGGGGGACAGCAATGAGCAGTTCTTC. Its protein is CAISGGDSNEQFF.

The table lists this clonotype with a few counts. This rearrangement joins TRBV9 to TRBJ2-4, with 7 bases that match TRBD1. This CDR3 is 13 amino acids long. From germline, CDR1 is SGDLS and CDR2 YYNGEE. V lost 0 bases to trimming and J lost 8 bases; unmatched junction nucleotides: 2. In nucleotides, the CDR3 is TGTGCCAGCAGCGTAGGGCAGGGGGACATTCAGTACTTC. Translated, it gives CASSVGQGDIQYF.

There are a few counts of this clonotype. This sequence joins TRBV3-1 and TRBJ2-5; maybe TRBD2 (5 bases). The V gene lost 4 bases and the J gene lost 3 bases, with 18 bases spanning the gap. The CDR3 is 16 residues long. Germline lookup yields CDR1 LGHDT and CDR2 YNNKEL (reference sequence). The CDR3 spells CASSPRGITAEETQYF. The CDR3 bases are TGTGCCAGCAGCCCTCGAGGCATCACAGCGGAAGAGACCCAGTACTTC.

The chain recombines TRBV4-2 with TRBJ2-7, with D unclear. CDR1 and CDR2 (germline): LGHNA, YNFKEQ. This CDR3 is built from 14 residues. V was trimmed by 0 bases and J by 0 bases, leaving 6 bases between them. The CDR3 nucleotides read TGTGCCAGCAGCCAAGAACAGAGCTCCTACGAGCAGTACTTC. Translating it yields CASSQEQSSYEQYF.

The V gene is TRBV5-1, the J gene TRBJ2-3, with D perhaps being TRBD1 or TRBD2 (5 bases each). V dropped 4 bases and J dropped 1 base, with 13 bases sitting between them. Germline CDR1 and CDR2: SGHRS and YFSETQ. CDR3 length: 15 residues. For the CDR3, the DNA is TGCGCCAGCAGCCTGTGGGACGGGGGCACAGATACGCAGTATTTT. Translating it yields CASSLWDGGTDTQYF.

This clonotype was observed at least ten times. This chain joins TRBV11-1 and TRBJ2-5; 10 nucleotides line up with TRBD2. V lost 7 bases and J lost 3; bases outside the gene matches: 2. This CDR3 is 13 amino acids long. Germline V gives CDR1 SGHAT, CDR2 FQDESV (reference sequence). CDR3 in amino acids: CASTSGSEETQYF. CDR3 nucleotides: TGTGCCAGCACTAGCGGGAGTGAAGAGACCCAGTACTTC.

This rearrangement joins TRBV7-2 to TRBJ1-6; TRBD1 aligns across 8 bases. V trimming: 6 bases; J trimming: 6 bases; junction bases outside the gene matches: 7. Per the germline V gene, CDR1 is SGHTA and CDR2 is FQGNSA. CDR3 length: 15 residues. CDR3 sequence: CTSRPDRGTNSPLHF. CDR3 sequence (DNA): TGTACCAGCAGACCTGACAGGGGAACTAATTCACCCCTCCACTTT.

This clonotype was recorded a few times. This rearrangement joins TRBV7-2 to TRBJ2-1; D ambiguous. The V end was cut by 5 bases, the J end by 3 bases, with 8 bases between. The CDR3 runs 13 residues. In germline, CDR1 is SGHTA, CDR2 FQGNSA. This CDR3 reads CASSPIIYNEQFF. Here the CDR3 DNA reads TGTGCCAGCAGCCCTATAATCTACAATGAGCAGTTCTTC.

The chain joins TRBV20-1 to TRBJ1-5; D perhaps matches TRBD1 (6 bases). Germline CDR1 DFQATT, CDR2 SNEGSKA (reference sequence). Trimming left V 5 bases short and J 4 bases short, with 15 bases between. The CDR3 is 14 amino acids. The CDR3 loop is CSAGHRVRNQPQHF. CDR3 nucleotide sequence: TGCAGTGCTGGGCACAGGGTCCGGAATCAGCCCCAGCATTTT.

With regard to this clonotype: Just one base apart from a much larger clone, this may be a read error. The V and J genes are TRBV7-2 and TRBJ2-1; TRBD1 matches 8 bases. The CDR3 is 16 amino acids. CDR1 is SGHTA, CDR2 FQGNSA, per germline. The CDR3 DNA is TGTGTCAGCAGCTTAGACGGGACAGGCTCCTACAATGAGCAGTTCTTC. Protein sequence: CVSSLDGTGSYNEQFF.

This clonotype was counted a few times. The rearrangement joins TRBV12-3 or TRBV12-4 to TRBJ2-1; the match to TRBD1 covers 9 bases. The J segment lost 1 base and the V segment lost 6 bases, leaving 4 bases of the junction unmatched. The CDR3 is 15 residues long. CDR3 region: CASRSTGGSYNEQFF. The CDR3, as DNA: TGTGCCAGCAGATCGACAGGGGGATCCTACAATGAGCAGTTCTTC.

This clonotype occurred a few times. This chain uses TRBV20-1 with TRBJ2-7; 7 bases line up with TRBD2. The CDR3 runs 14 residues. Germline-derived CDR1 and CDR2 are DFQATT and SNEGSKA (reference sequence). The V gene end was trimmed by 3 bases and the J gene end by 3 bases; junction bases not matched to a gene: 8. CDR3 sequence (DNA): TGCAGTGCTAGCCCCCTAGGCGGGAGCTACGAGCAGTACTTC. It encodes CSASPLGGSYEQYF.

The V gene is TRBV29-1, the J gene TRBJ2-7; D gene unclear. The CDR3 loop spans 11 amino acids. Per the germline V gene, CDR1 is SQVTM and CDR2 is ANQGSEA. CDR3 region: CVGSSSYEQYF. The CDR3 nucleotides are TGCGTAGGGTCCAGCTCCTACGAGCAGTACTTC.

This clonotype was seen a handful of times. The rearrangement uses TRBV4-3 and TRBJ1-5; D is unresolved. From germline, CDR1 is LGHNA and CDR2 YSLEER. V dropped 0 bases and J dropped 9 bases, with 12 bases sitting between them. The CDR3 totals 14 residues. Here the CDR3 reads CASSQERSRSPQHF. The DNA for the CDR3 is TGCGCCAGCAGCCAAGAACGGAGCCGGTCGCCCCAGCATTTT.

In its sample, this clonotype was seen a few times. The chain joins TRBV20-1 to TRBJ1-2; unclear D gene. The CDR3 is 9 amino acids. The germline CDR1 and CDR2 sequences are DFQATT and SNEGSKA (reference sequence). The V end was cut by 5 bases, the J end by 9 bases, with 7 bases between. For the CDR3, the DNA is TGCAGTGCTGCTCCCCGCTACACCTTC. Protein: CSAAPRYTF.

This clonotype was detected only a few times. The gene calls are TRBV7-2 and TRBJ2-3; D uncertain. The length of the CDR3 is 15 residues. The germline gives CDR1 SGHTA, CDR2 FQGNSA. V lost 5 bases and J 0 bases, leaving 12 bases between the germline ends. As DNA, the CDR3 is TGTGCCAGCAGCGCTTATGACGGTAGCACAGATACGCAGTATTTT. Translation: CASSAYDGSTDTQYF.

The table lists this clonotype with a few counts. The chain couples TRBV5-5 to TRBJ1-5; no clear D gene. The V and J ends lost 0 bases and 7 bases respectively, with 8 bases between them. This CDR3 region has 13 residues. Germline loops: CDR1 SGHKS, CDR2 YYEKEE (reference sequence). CDR3 sequence reads: CASSLGSQQPQHF. In nucleotides, the CDR3 is TGTGCCAGCAGCTTGGGGTCACAGCAGCCCCAGCATTTT.